These T cell receptor beta chains were read from a single sample in a study of blood T cell repertoires in COVID-19. Method: immunoSEQ multiplex PCR; TCRdb's copy keeps in-frame clones and lacks some. The sample has nearly 350,000 clones; 80% to 90% are singletons. Sequencing used peripheral blood. These TCRs come from a man aged 30 to 39 with active or convalescent COVID-19. The CDR3 runs from the conserved cysteine through the conserved F or W. The D gene is left open where the match is weak. Where a row states a size, it is once, few, many or the class of an expanded clone; other rows omit it.

v_gene: TRBV7-9; abundance: NA; j_gene: TRBJ1-1; d_gene: NA; CDR3nt: TGTGCCAGCAGCCTGACAGGTAGCACTGAAGCTTTCTTT; CDR3aa: CASSLTGSTEAFF
v_gene: TRBV16; abundance: NA; j_gene: TRBJ1-2; d_gene: TRBD1; CDR3nt: TGTGCCAGCAGCCAAACCGACAGGGGGCCGGAAAATGGCTACACCTTC; CDR3aa: CASSQTDRGPENGYTF
v_gene: TRBV29-1; abundance: few; j_gene: TRBJ1-3; d_gene: NA; CDR3nt: TGCAGCGTCCGGGACTCTGGAAACACCATATATTTT; CDR3aa: CSVRDSGNTIYF
v_gene: TRBV28; abundance: once; j_gene: TRBJ2-7; d_gene: TRBD2; CDR3nt: TGTGCCAGCAGTGGAGCTAGCGGCCCTTTCTACGAGCAGTACTTC; CDR3aa: CASSGASGPFYEQYF
v_gene: TRBV19; abundance: NA; j_gene: TRBJ2-1; d_gene: TRBD2; CDR3nt: TGTGCCAGTAGTATAGGGGGGGGAGACGAGCAGTTCTTC; CDR3aa: CASSIGGGDEQFF
v_gene: TRBV28; abundance: NA; j_gene: TRBJ2-7; d_gene: NA; CDR3nt: TGTGCCAGCAGTTCCCCGACAGGATTCGACGAGCAGTACTTC; CDR3aa: CASSSPTGFDEQYF
v_gene: TRBV5-4; abundance: once; j_gene: TRBJ1-6; d_gene: TRBD1; CDR3nt: TGTGCCAGCAGCTTGCGTCGGGACAGGTGGAATTCACCCCTCCACTTT; CDR3aa: CASSLRRDRWNSPLHF
v_gene: TRBV12-3/TRBV12-4; abundance: NA; j_gene: TRBJ2-7; d_gene: NA; CDR3nt: TGTGCCAGCAGGAAATCAGGGTACTACGAGCAGTACTTC; CDR3aa: CASRKSGYYEQYF
v_gene: TRBV4-2; abundance: NA; j_gene: TRBJ2-3; d_gene: NA; CDR3nt: TGTGCCAGCAGCCGCTATGTGTTCAGGGACACAGATACGCAGTATTTT; CDR3aa: CASSRYVFRDTDTQYF
v_gene: TRBV27; abundance: NA; j_gene: TRBJ1-5; d_gene: TRBD1; CDR3nt: TGTGCCAGCAGTTTACGCCCGGGACAGTTCAATCAGCCCCAGCATTTT; CDR3aa: CASSLRPGQFNQPQHF
v_gene: TRBV30; abundance: few; j_gene: TRBJ2-2; d_gene: NA; CDR3nt: TGTGCCTGGAGTGTAACAGACGGAGGTTCCGGGGAGCTGTTTTTT; CDR3aa: CAWSVTDGGSGELFF
v_gene: TRBV6-5; abundance: NA; j_gene: TRBJ2-7; d_gene: NA; CDR3nt: TGTGCCAGCAGTTCCCAGGCAGGATACTACGAGCAGTACTTC; CDR3aa: CASSSQAGYYEQYF
v_gene: TRBV9; abundance: NA; j_gene: TRBJ2-7; d_gene: TRBD2; CDR3nt: TGTGCCAGCGGGGGAGGGGATCGTAACAACGAGCAGTACTTC; CDR3aa: CASGGGDRNNEQYF
v_gene: TRBV9; abundance: NA; j_gene: TRBJ2-7; d_gene: NA; CDR3nt: TGTGCCAGCAGCGTAGGGGAGGTGGGTGCCTACGAGCAGTACTTC; CDR3aa: CASSVGEVGAYEQYF
v_gene: TRBV30; abundance: NA; j_gene: TRBJ2-7; d_gene: TRBD2; CDR3nt: TGTGCCTGGTCGGGGACTAGCGGGAGGGCCATGGACGAGCAGTACTTC; CDR3aa: CAWSGTSGRAMDEQYF
v_gene: TRBV4-3; abundance: NA; j_gene: TRBJ2-5; d_gene: TRBD2; CDR3nt: TGCGCCAGCAGCCAAGATTATCTAGCGGGAGAGGGAGAGACCCAGTACTTC; CDR3aa: CASSQDYLAGEGETQYF
v_gene: TRBV5-6; abundance: NA; j_gene: TRBJ2-7; d_gene: NA; CDR3nt: TGTGCCAGCAGCCCCTGGGGGGACGGGCAGTACTTC; CDR3aa: CASSPWGDGQYF
v_gene: TRBV25-1; abundance: NA; j_gene: TRBJ1-6; d_gene: NA; CDR3nt: TGTGCCAGCAGTGAGGGGGCCCATAATTCACCCCTCCACTTT; CDR3aa: CASSEGAHNSPLHF
v_gene: TRBV28; abundance: NA; j_gene: TRBJ2-7; d_gene: NA; CDR3nt: TGTGCCAGCAGGTCGGGGAGCCCCTACGAGCAGTACTTC; CDR3aa: CASRSGSPYEQYF
v_gene: TRBV7-2; abundance: NA; j_gene: TRBJ2-1; d_gene: NA; CDR3nt: TGTGCCAGCAGCCCCATGACGGGCGGGGTCCCCAATGAGCAGTTCTTC; CDR3aa: CASSPMTGGVPNEQFF
v_gene: TRBV11-2; abundance: once; j_gene: TRBJ2-7; d_gene: NA; CDR3nt: TGTGCCAGCAGAGGGGGGGGGTACGAGCAGTACTTC; CDR3aa: CASRGGGYEQYF
v_gene: TRBV7-6; abundance: NA; j_gene: TRBJ2-7; d_gene: TRBD1; CDR3nt: TGTGCCAGCAGCCCGGGGACAGGGGTCCCCCCCGACGAGCAGTACTTC; CDR3aa: CASSPGTGVPPDEQYF
v_gene: TRBV5-1; abundance: NA; j_gene: TRBJ2-2; d_gene: NA; CDR3nt: TGCGCCAGCAGCTTGGACAGCTTCACCGGGGAGCTGTTTTTT; CDR3aa: CASSLDSFTGELFF
v_gene: TRBV7-3; abundance: few; j_gene: TRBJ1-6; d_gene: NA; CDR3nt: TGTGCCAGCAGCTTAAACCGGGGTAATAATTCACCCCTCCACTTT; CDR3aa: CASSLNRGNNSPLHF
v_gene: TRBV19; abundance: NA; j_gene: TRBJ1-6; d_gene: NA; CDR3nt: TGTGCCAGTAGTATAGATTCAGGGGCCGCTAATTCACCCCTCCACTTT; CDR3aa: CASSIDSGAANSPLHF
v_gene: TRBV9; abundance: NA; j_gene: TRBJ1-3; d_gene: NA; CDR3nt: TGTGCCAGCAGCGGCGGGGACACCATATATTTT; CDR3aa: CASSGGDTIYF
v_gene: TRBV13; abundance: NA; j_gene: TRBJ2-5; d_gene: NA; CDR3nt: TGTGCCAGCAGCGAGGGCCAAGAGACCCAGTACTTC; CDR3aa: CASSEGQETQYF
v_gene: TRBV5-4; abundance: NA; j_gene: TRBJ1-1; d_gene: NA; CDR3nt: TGTGCCAGCAGCTTGGGCAGTATGAACACTGAAGCTTTCTTT; CDR3aa: CASSLGSMNTEAFF
v_gene: TRBV7-3; abundance: NA; j_gene: TRBJ2-5; d_gene: NA; CDR3nt: TGTGCCAGCAGCTTAAGGGGCCCTGAAGAGACCCAGTACTTC; CDR3aa: CASSLRGPEETQYF
v_gene: TRBV7-9; abundance: few; j_gene: TRBJ2-7; d_gene: TRBD1; CDR3nt: TGTGCCAGCAGCCCCTGGGACAGGGGGCGATACGAGCAGTACTTC; CDR3aa: CASSPWDRGRYEQYF
v_gene: TRBV5-6; abundance: NA; j_gene: TRBJ1-1; d_gene: TRBD1; CDR3nt: TGTGCCAGCAGCTCACTGAACAGGGGGCTGAACACTGAAGCTTTCTTT; CDR3aa: CASSSLNRGLNTEAFF
v_gene: TRBV7-9; abundance: NA; j_gene: TRBJ1-1; d_gene: NA; CDR3nt: TGTGCCAGCAGCACCCGATCAACAGGGAGATGGACTGAAGCTTTCTTT; CDR3aa: CASSTRSTGRWTEAFF
v_gene: TRBV7-3; abundance: NA; j_gene: TRBJ2-2; d_gene: NA; CDR3nt: TGTGCCAGCAGCTTAAGCCGGGGAACCGGGGAGCTGTTTTTT; CDR3aa: CASSLSRGTGELFF
v_gene: TRBV24-1; abundance: NA; j_gene: TRBJ1-2; d_gene: TRBD1; CDR3nt: TGTGCCACCAGTGAACCGACAGGGAAGGACTATGGCTACACCTTC; CDR3aa: CATSEPTGKDYGYTF
v_gene: TRBV9; abundance: NA; j_gene: TRBJ1-2; d_gene: TRBD1; CDR3nt: TGTGCCAGCAGCGCGACAGGGGGCATCGGCTATGGCTACACCTTC; CDR3aa: CASSATGGIGYGYTF
v_gene: TRBV18; abundance: NA; j_gene: TRBJ2-3; d_gene: NA; CDR3nt: TGTGCCAGCTCACCGGGGTCCGGGGGGCCCAGCACAGATACGCAGTATTTT; CDR3aa: CASSPGSGGPSTDTQYF
v_gene: TRBV6-6; abundance: NA; j_gene: TRBJ2-4; d_gene: NA; CDR3nt: TGTGCCAGCAGTAGCAGCGTAGAAGCCAAAAACATTCAGTACTTC; CDR3aa: CASSSSVEAKNIQYF
v_gene: TRBV5-1; abundance: NA; j_gene: TRBJ1-1; d_gene: NA; CDR3nt: TGCGCCAGCAGCTCAACAGGTGGGACTGAAGCTTTCTTT; CDR3aa: CASSSTGGTEAFF
v_gene: TRBV6-2/TRBV6-3; abundance: NA; j_gene: TRBJ1-5; d_gene: NA; CDR3nt: TGTGCCAGCAGCGGAGGACAGCTACCAGGGGACAATCAGCCCCAGCATTTT; CDR3aa: CASSGGQLPGDNQPQHF
v_gene: TRBV7-2; abundance: NA; j_gene: TRBJ2-3; d_gene: NA; CDR3nt: TGTGCCAGCAGCTTAAATGACGGGGATAGCACAGATACGCAGTATTTT; CDR3aa: CASSLNDGDSTDTQYF
v_gene: TRBV11-3; abundance: NA; j_gene: TRBJ2-3; d_gene: TRBD2; CDR3nt: TGTGCCAGCAGCTTAGTACGGGGGGGCTCCCCTAGCACAGATACGCAGTATTTT; CDR3aa: CASSLVRGGSPSTDTQYF
v_gene: TRBV19; abundance: NA; j_gene: TRBJ1-1; d_gene: NA; CDR3nt: TGTGCCAGTAGTATCGCAGGGCTGGCCTCCACTGAAGCTTTCTTT; CDR3aa: CASSIAGLASTEAFF
v_gene: TRBV27; abundance: few; j_gene: TRBJ2-1; d_gene: TRBD2; CDR3nt: TGTGCCAGCAGTTTATACGCCGGGACTAGCGGATACAATGAGCAGTTCTTC; CDR3aa: CASSLYAGTSGYNEQFF
v_gene: TRBV24-1; abundance: NA; j_gene: TRBJ1-6; d_gene: NA; CDR3nt: TGTGCCACCAGTGAACATCCCAATTCACCCCTCCACTTT; CDR3aa: CATSEHPNSPLHF
v_gene: TRBV7-2; abundance: NA; j_gene: TRBJ2-7; d_gene: TRBD1; CDR3nt: TGTGCCAGCAGCCCAGGACAGGCGCTATCCTACGAGCAGTACTTC; CDR3aa: CASSPGQALSYEQYF
v_gene: TRBV19; abundance: NA; j_gene: TRBJ1-1; d_gene: NA; CDR3nt: TGTGCCAGTAGTATGGCTCATGGGGGCGCTCGGACTGAAGCTTTCTTT; CDR3aa: CASSMAHGGARTEAFF
v_gene: TRBV4-3; abundance: NA; j_gene: TRBJ2-7; d_gene: TRBD2; CDR3nt: TGCGCCAGCAGCCAAGAGGGGCGGGGGACCTACGAGCAGTACTTC; CDR3aa: CASSQEGRGTYEQYF
v_gene: TRBV19; abundance: NA; j_gene: TRBJ2-3; d_gene: TRBD2; CDR3nt: TGTGCCAGTAGTATTTTACTAGCGCTCCGGAGAGATACGCAGTATTTT; CDR3aa: CASSILLALRRDTQYF
v_gene: TRBV9; abundance: NA; j_gene: TRBJ2-4; d_gene: TRBD2; CDR3nt: TGTGCCAGCAGCCCAGGACTAGCGGGCTTGTCCAAAAACATTCAGTACTTC; CDR3aa: CASSPGLAGLSKNIQYF
v_gene: TRBV7-3; abundance: NA; j_gene: TRBJ2-1; d_gene: NA; CDR3nt: TGTGCCAGCAGCTTAGCCGGGCAGAATCGAGGGAATGAGCAGTTCTTC; CDR3aa: CASSLAGQNRGNEQFF
v_gene: TRBV1; abundance: NA; j_gene: TRBJ1-1; d_gene: NA; CDR3nt: TGCACCAGCAGCCAACCCATGGGAGGGGTCACTGAAGCTTTCTTT; CDR3aa: CTSSQPMGGVTEAFF
v_gene: TRBV28; abundance: NA; j_gene: TRBJ2-3; d_gene: TRBD2; CDR3nt: TGTGCCAGCAGTTTGGGCGGGAGCTCGGATACGCAGTATTTT; CDR3aa: CASSLGGSSDTQYF
v_gene: TRBV20-1; abundance: NA; j_gene: TRBJ2-1; d_gene: TRBD1; CDR3nt: TGCAGTGCCAGTCAGACAGGGATCTCCTACAATGAGCAGTTCTTC; CDR3aa: CSASQTGISYNEQFF
v_gene: TRBV4-3; abundance: NA; j_gene: TRBJ1-6; d_gene: NA; CDR3nt: TGCGCCAGCAGCCAGGCCGGGGGTCCCAATTCACCCCTCCACTTT; CDR3aa: CASSQAGGPNSPLHF